The rows below give T cell receptor beta chains drawn from one sample of a study of CD8 T cells in Susac syndrome. Each CDR3 protein is one row after TCRdb ran MiXCR on the immunoSEQ multiplex PCR reads. Of fewer than 200,000 distinct CDR3 sequences listed, 91% are singletons. Input material: CD4+ T cells from PBMCs. These receptors originate from a human donor with Susac syndrome. CDR3s include the opening cysteine and the closing phenylalanine or tryptophan. Each record gives: J gene, V gene, CDR3 protein.

TRBJ2-1 TRBV29-1 CSVERRSGGAYNEQFF
TRBJ1-2 TRBV3-1 CASSQQGRGYTF
TRBJ2-2 TRBV30 CAWGTGGTNTGELFF
TRBJ2-1 TRBV3-1 CASSSRDFNEQFF
TRBJ1-6 TRBV20-1 CSARARQGVDSPLHF
TRBJ2-7 TRBV5-6 CASSFQDRLSYEQYF
TRBJ2-1 TRBV20-1 CSARDPGLAGDEQFF
TRBJ2-5 TRBV18 CASSPTVGTQYF
TRBJ2-3 TRBV11-1 CASSLADGESTYTQYF
TRBJ2-7 TRBV3-1 CASSQGPSGIYEQYF
TRBJ2-5 TRBV20-1 CSASPPRKPQETQYF
TRBJ2-1 TRBV28 CASSDSGGARFEFF
TRBJ2-4 TRBV19 CASSIDASGRASAKNIQYF
TRBJ1-5 TRBV2 CASTPESNQPQHF
TRBJ1-2 TRBV15 CATSREAANYGYTF
TRBJ1-2 TRBV2 CASSEFEGNYGYTF